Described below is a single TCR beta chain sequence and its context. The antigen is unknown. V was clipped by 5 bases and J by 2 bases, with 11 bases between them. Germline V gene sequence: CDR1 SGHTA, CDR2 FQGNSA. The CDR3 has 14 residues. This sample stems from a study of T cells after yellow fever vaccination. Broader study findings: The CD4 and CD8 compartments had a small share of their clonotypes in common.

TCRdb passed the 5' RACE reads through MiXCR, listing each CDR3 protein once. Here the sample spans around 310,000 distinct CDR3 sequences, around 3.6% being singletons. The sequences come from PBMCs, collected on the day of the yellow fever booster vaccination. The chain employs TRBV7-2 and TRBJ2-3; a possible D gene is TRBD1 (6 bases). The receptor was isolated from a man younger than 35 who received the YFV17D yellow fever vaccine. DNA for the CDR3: TGTGCCAGCAGCCTGGACAGATACACAGATACGCAGTATTTT. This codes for CASSLDRYTDTQYF. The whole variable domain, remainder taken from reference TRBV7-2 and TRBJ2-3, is GAGVSQSPSNKVTEKGKDVELRCDPISGHTALYWYRQSLGQGLEFLIYFQGNSAPDKSGLPSDRFSAERTGGSVSTLTIQRTQQEDSAVYLCASSLDRYTDTQYFGPGTRLTVL.